Reported below is one T cell receptor (beta chain). The antigen is not known. Patients had received no treatment of any kind before thyroid surgery. This sample stems from a study of metastatic and nonmetastatic thyroid tumors. Study in general: For malignant and benign thyroid patients, tumor or nodule tissue and blood were the sources whose repertoires were compared.

Authors' methods: Built for papillary thyroid cancer, a distant-metastasis classifier drew on CDR3 differences across clinicopathological groups. TCRdb reassembled clones from the PCR reads with MiXCR. The V and J calls were determined by TCRdb, not by the authors. The data hold about 14,000 clones, with around a third observed a single time. Germline-derived CDR1 and CDR2 are LGHNA and YSLEER. The CDR3 runs 16 residues. V lost 0 bases to trimming and J lost 6 bases, with 14 bases between them. Points from the study as a whole: Malignant tumors reportedly showed significantly higher TCR beta diversity than benign nodules in both blood and tumor.

The TCR originated in a female donor with papillary thyroid cancer or a benign thyroid nodule (not recorded which). Some clones in this sample may be carry-over from other donors' samples. The sequenced sample consisted of tumor tissue. This chain links TRBV4-3 with TRBJ2-2; D not resolved. CDR3 sequence reads: CASSQDQQARAGELFF. CDR3 nucleotides: TGCGCCAGCAGCCAAGATCAGCAGGCCAGAGCCGGGGAGCTGTTTTTT.